This T cell receptor beta chain was captured in a study of T cells in Graves' hyperthyroidism and ophthalmopathy. General study points: Blood samples included most of the expanded thyroid clonotypes exceeding 0.001. Stable hyperthyroidism was told apart from ophthalmopathy by a model built on 13 V-J features. Model-based prediction identified ophthalmopathy a median around 6.7 months prior to its onset.

The TCR beta CDR3 regions underwent amplification using RNA transcripts as the source. HTBI primers were employed in a first-round RT-PCR of the TCR CDR3. TCRdb used MiXCR to reprocess the multiplex PCR reads, holding one entry per CDR3 protein. The sample carries roughly 500,000 distinct CDR3 sequences, around 46% recorded once. Any patient presenting with uncontrolled infection, other autoimmune disease, pregnancy or lactation was left out. Of note for this clonotype: Its target is unknown.

The CDR3 sequence is 14 residues long. V was shortened by 7 bases and J by 2 bases, with 15 bases between the two germline ends. Germline V gene data show CDR1 as MDHEN and CDR2 as SYDVKM. Sample: peripheral blood or thyroid tissue (not recorded which). The origin of this receptor is an adult woman with Graves' disease, either hyperthyroidism or ophthalmopathy (not recorded which). The genes are TRBV28 and TRBJ2-7, with unresolved D. The CDR3 nucleotides read TGTGCCAGCATGTTACTTGCGTCTCCCTACGAGCAGTACTTC. It is translated as CASMLLASPYEQYF.